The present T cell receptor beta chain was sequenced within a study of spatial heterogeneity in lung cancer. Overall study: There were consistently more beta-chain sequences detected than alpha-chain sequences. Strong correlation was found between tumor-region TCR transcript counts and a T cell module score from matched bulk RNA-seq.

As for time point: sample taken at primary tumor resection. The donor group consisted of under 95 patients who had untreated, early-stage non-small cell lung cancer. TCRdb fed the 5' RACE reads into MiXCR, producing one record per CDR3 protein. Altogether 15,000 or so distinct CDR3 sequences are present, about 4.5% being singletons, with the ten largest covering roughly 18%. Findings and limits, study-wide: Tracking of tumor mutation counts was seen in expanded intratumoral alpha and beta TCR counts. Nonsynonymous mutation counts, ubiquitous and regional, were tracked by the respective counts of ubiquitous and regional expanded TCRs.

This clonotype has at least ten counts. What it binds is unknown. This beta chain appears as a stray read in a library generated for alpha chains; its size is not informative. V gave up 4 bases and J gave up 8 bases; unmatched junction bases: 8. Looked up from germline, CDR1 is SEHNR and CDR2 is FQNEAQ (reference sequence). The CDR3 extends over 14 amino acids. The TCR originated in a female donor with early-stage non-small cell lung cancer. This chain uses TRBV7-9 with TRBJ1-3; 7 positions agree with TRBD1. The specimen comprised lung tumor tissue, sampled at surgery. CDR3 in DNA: TGTGCCAGCAGCTCAGACAGGGAGGGCTACACCATATATTTT. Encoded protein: CASSSDREGYTIYF.